This entry describes one T cell receptor beta chain. What it binds is not known. The sample comes from a study of beta chain features in type 1 diabetes. The investigators reverse transcribed all of the isolated RNA, so they sequenced expressed TCRB transcripts. The assay was immunoSEQ multiplex PCR, and TCRdb's table has in-frame clones only and misses some. The repertoire includes around 100,000 clones, 25% to 35% of them detected once, and more than 0.5% sits in the top ten. Cell sorting via CD45RO/CCR7/CD25/CD127/CD95/CD27 was performed to obtain CD4+ naive, central memory, regulatory and stem cell-like memory cells. Purity above 95% was achieved in all sorted populations. In germline, CDR1 is MNHNS, CDR2 SASEGT. The J segment lost 4 bases and the V segment lost 10 bases, leaving 11 bases of the junction unmatched. The CDR3 runs to 15 residues. General observations from the study: cDNA sequencing could over-represent cells with high TCR expression. Patients with Type 1 diabetes showed moderately but significantly shorter TCRB CDR3s in all four CD4+ subsets.

The chain uses TRBV6-1 and TRBJ2-3; 10 bases fit TRBD1. This TCR derives from a woman between 18 and 30 years old with type 1 diabetes. The specimen sequenced was central memory CD4+ T cells from blood. The CDR3 sequence is CATDLGQGHADTQYF. CDR3 DNA: TGTGCCACCGATTTGGGACAGGGGCACGCAGATACGCAGTATTTT.